In this sample, the clone carrying this T cell receptor beta chain turned up once. Its target is not known. The data are from a study of cytomegalovirus exposure and HLA in healthy donors. Here immunoSEQ multiplex PCR was the method, and the copy in TCRdb shows in-frame clones only, minus some. The sample records 60,000 to 80,000 clones, around 94% being singletons. Study-level findings and limits: Reportedly, diagnosis of cytomegalovirus status by the classifier showed high specificity and sensitivity. There were 150 to 200 TCR beta chains listed as cytomegalovirus-associated. Later, an analysis found that TCR clusters from the first cohort tended to co-occur in the 120 or so validation repertoires. Rarity characterized most TCR sequences, yet some public TCRs appeared in many donors.

The source material was PBMCs. The TCR sequence derives from a woman aged 18-29 years in good health and CMV-seropositive.

The CDR3 region is CASSIRRTGRGEQFF. CDR3 nucleotide sequence: TGTGCCAGTAGTATCCGTCGGACAGGGAGAGGCGAGCAGTTCTTC. This sequence joins TRBV19 and TRBJ2-1; 8 positions agree with TRBD1. The CDR3 is 15 amino acids. V lost 3 bases to trimming and J lost 10 bases; unmatched junction nucleotides: 11. Germline CDR1 LNHDA, CDR2 SQIVND (reference sequence).